Each of the 14 T cell receptor beta chains below was sequenced from the same sample in a study of shared clonotypes between healthy human individuals. Data came from immunoSEQ multiplex PCR; TCRdb stores just in-frame clones and leaves some out. The sample lists 780,000 or so clones; approximately 72% were seen once. The sequencing sample was made of memory CD4+ T cells sorted from blood. The subset was: CD45RA-negative fraction. The receptors derive from a woman in her twenties or thirties in good health.

The chain has TRBV7-6 and TRBJ2-5; unclear D gene. The CDR3 has 13 residues. The germline gives CDR1 SGHVS, CDR2 FNYEAQ. Trimming took off 0 bases at V and 4 bases at J, with 6 bases between the two ends. Written as DNA, the CDR3 is TGTGCCAGCAGCTTAGCGCCCTCAGAGACCCAGTACTTC. This translates into CASSLAPSETQYF.

CDR3 residues: CASSLGQGVRTAFF. CDR3 nucleotides: TGCGCCAGCAGCCTAGGACAGGGAGTGCGTACGGCTTTCTTT. V usage is TRBV4-1 and J usage is TRBJ1-1, with 8 positions matching TRBD1. The CDR3 has 14 amino acids. Germline CDR1 MGHRA, CDR2 YSYEKL. Losses at the gene ends were 4 bases for V and 11 bases for J; bases not matched to a gene: 12.

This clone was recorded many times. This sequence joins TRBV7-2 and TRBJ2-7; the match to TRBD1 covers 7 bases. V shed 5 bases, J shed 3 bases, and the junction held 7 bases outside the gene matches. Looked up from germline, CDR1 is SGHTA and CDR2 is FQGNSA. CDR3 size: 14 residues. CDR3 nucleotide sequence: TGTGCCAGCAGCACCACAGGGGACGACTACGAGCAGTACTTC. This encodes CASSTTGDDYEQYF.

The chain combines TRBV6-1 with TRBJ2-5; TRBD2 agrees at 8 bases. CDR1 and CDR2 (germline): MNHNS, SASEGT. The V gene end was trimmed by 4 bases and the J gene end by 4 bases; junction bases not matched to a gene: 5. This CDR3 contains 14 residues. The CDR3 protein is CASSVSGSRETQYF. The CDR3 DNA reads TGTGCCAGCAGTGTGAGCGGGAGTAGAGAGACCCAGTACTTC.

Worth noting for this clone: A far larger clone differs by one base, so this is likely a read error. This chain links TRBV28 with TRBJ2-5, with 9 bases lining up with TRBD1. J was trimmed by 2 bases and V by 6 bases; bases with no gene match: 1. This CDR3 has 13 residues. The germline CDR1 and CDR2 sequences are MDHEN and SYDVKM. CDR3: CASRDRGQETQYF. The CDR3 nucleotides are TGTGCCAGCAGGGACAGGGGACAAGAGACCCAGTACTTC. Together with reference TRBV28 and TRBJ2-5, the CDR3 gives the full variable domain: DVKVTQSSRYLVKRTGEKVFLECVQDMDHENMFWYRQDPGLGLRLIYFSYDVKMKEKGDIPEGYSVSREKKERFSLILESASTNQTSMYLCASRDRGQETQYFGPGTRLLVL.

Comment on this clone: A read error may account for a junction end that differs from germline. V is TRBV18 and J is TRBJ1-4; weak D call: TRBD1 (5 bases). This CDR3 region has 16 residues. Germline assignment: CDR1 KGHSH and CDR2 LQKENI. CDR3 sequence (DNA): TGTGCCAGCTCAGCACCCACCGGGGCTGCTAATGAAAAACTGTTTTTT. As protein: CASSAPTGAANEKLFF.

V gene TRBV11-2 combines with J gene TRBJ2-5; TRBD2 is a possible D gene (6 bases). This CDR3 spans 13 amino acids. The V end was cut by 6 bases, the J end by 1 base, with 9 bases between. Germline-derived CDR1 and CDR2 are SGHAT and FQNNGV. Here the CDR3 reads CASRSGGQETQYF. The DNA of the CDR3 is TGTGCCAGCAGATCCGGGGGCCAAGAGACCCAGTACTTC.

This clone came up many times. The rearrangement joins TRBV7-2 to TRBJ2-1, with 9 positions matching TRBD2. This CDR3 has 13 amino acids. V lost 5 bases to trimming and J lost 7 bases; unmatched junction nucleotides: 3. The germline gives CDR1 SGHTA, CDR2 FQGNSA. For the CDR3, the DNA is TGTGCCAGCAGCCAGGGACTAGCAAATGAGCAGTTCTTC. Protein product: CASSQGLANEQFF.

The V and J genes are TRBV5-6 and TRBJ1-3; 11 bases line up with TRBD1. Per the germline V gene, CDR1 is SGHDT and CDR2 is YYEEEE. Losses at the gene ends were 0 bases for V and 2 bases for J; bases not matched to a gene: 1. The CDR3 spans 16 residues. As DNA, the CDR3 is TGTGCCAGCAGCTTGGAGGGACAGGGGGCTGGAAACACCATATATTTT. Translated, it gives CASSLEGQGAGNTIYF.

The gene calls are TRBV5-4 and TRBJ2-3; no definite D call. With 4 bases removed from V and 2 bases from J, the gap between germline ends came to 11 bases. Germline-derived CDR1 and CDR2 are SGHNT and YYREEE (reference sequence). CDR3 length equals 14 residues. This CDR3 is CASSRLGITDTQYF. The CDR3 DNA sequence: TGTGCCAGCAGCAGGCTGGGAATCACAGATACGCAGTATTTT.

This rearrangement joins TRBV27 to TRBJ2-1; 10 positions agree with TRBD2. The CDR3 has 15 residues. V lost 6 bases, J lost 5 bases, and 7 bases stayed unmatched. CDR1 is MNHEY, CDR2 SMNVEV, per germline (reference sequence). As DNA, the CDR3 is TGTGCCAGCAGCAGGGGACTAGCGATAGACAATGAGCAGTTCTTC. Translation: CASSRGLAIDNEQFF.

The chain employs TRBV18 and TRBJ1-2; no firm D call. Per the germline V gene, CDR1 is KGHSH and CDR2 is LQKENI. The CDR3 extends over 16 amino acids. The V end lost 2 bases, the J end lost 2 bases, and 15 bases lay between the germline ends. In nucleotides, the CDR3 is TGTGCCAGCTCACCATCCATCGGGGATGGAAACTATGGCTACACCTTC. Residues: CASSPSIGDGNYGYTF.

V usage is TRBV25-1 and J usage is TRBJ1-1, with TRBD1 identical over 8 bases. The V and J ends lost 3 bases and 8 bases, in that order; junction bases with no gene match: 11. Per germline, CDR1 MGHDK and CDR2 SYGVNS. The length of the CDR3 is 15 residues. This CDR3 reads CASSEDREGTSEAFF. The DNA for the CDR3 is TGTGCCAGCAGTGAGGACAGGGAGGGAACCTCCGAAGCTTTCTTT.

The gene calls are TRBV5-1 and TRBJ2-5; the match to TRBD2 covers 7 bases. CDR3 size: 14 residues. V dropped 4 bases and J dropped 4; count of bases not matched to a gene: 7. Germline lookup yields CDR1 SGHRS and CDR2 YFSETQ. The CDR3 region has the DNA TGCGCCAGCAGCCCTGCGACTAGCCGAGAGACCCAGTACTTC. It encodes CASSPATSRETQYF.